This record concerns one TCR beta chain sequence. Antigen: not known. The record originates from a study of T cell repertoires in cytomegalovirus infection. In the study overall: HLA-C-restricted CMV epitopes, recently identified, and well-studied HLA-B-restricted ones were used by the study. Matching HLA type, along with CMV infection, was indicated by public TCR beta signatures.

TCRdb analysed the reads with MiXCR anew, one entry per CDR3 protein. The sample consists of roughly 500,000 distinct CDR3 sequences, about 39% of them appearing once. Sequences were derived from cultured PBMCs, sampled from culture after CMV antigen stimulation. This clonotype was sampled from a human donor in good health (CMV status not recorded). Some clones in this sample may be carry-over from other donors' samples.

CDR3 DNA: TGTGCCAGCAGCTTATCCCGACAGGCGAACACTGAAGCTTTCTTT. Translated: CASSLSRQANTEAFF. The rearrangement links TRBV7-9 to TRBJ1-1; tentatively, D is TRBD1 (6 bases). Germline V gives CDR1 SEHNR, CDR2 FQNEAQ (reference sequence). The V end was cut by 2 bases, the J end by 1 base, with 11 bases between. The CDR3 covers 15 residues.